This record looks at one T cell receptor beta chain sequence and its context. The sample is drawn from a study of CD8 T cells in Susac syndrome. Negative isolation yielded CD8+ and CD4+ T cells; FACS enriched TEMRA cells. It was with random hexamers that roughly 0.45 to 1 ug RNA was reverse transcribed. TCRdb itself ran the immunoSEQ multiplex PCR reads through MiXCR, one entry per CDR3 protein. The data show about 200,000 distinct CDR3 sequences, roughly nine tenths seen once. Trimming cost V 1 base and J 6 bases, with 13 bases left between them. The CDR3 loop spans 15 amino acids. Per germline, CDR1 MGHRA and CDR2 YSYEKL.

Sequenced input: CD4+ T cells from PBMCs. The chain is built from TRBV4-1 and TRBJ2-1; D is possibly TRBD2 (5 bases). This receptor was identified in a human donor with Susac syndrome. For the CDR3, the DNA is TGCGCCAGCAGCCAAGTTCTACTAGTAAGCAATGAGCAGTTCTTC. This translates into CASSQVLLVSNEQFF.